This TCR beta chain stems from a study of CD8+ T cells in alopecia areata. Study observations and caveats: Clonality exceeded that of normal scalp in lesional scalp, most notably in alopecia totalis/universalis.

Following extraction, RNA underwent reverse transcription to cDNA, which served as the sequencing template. The method was immunoSEQ multiplex PCR; TCRdb's version includes in-frame clones alone and lacks a portion of them. The data contain roughly 150,000 clones, 50% to 65% of them singletons. This clone was detected a few times. No antigen is known for it. The CDR3 runs to 14 residues. CDR1 is MNHEY, CDR2 SMNVEV, per germline (reference sequence). Trimming took 2 bases from V and 2 from J, leaving 7 bases between them. What was sequenced was CD4+ T cells sorted from blood. The chain carries TRBV27 and TRBJ1-5; the D is unclear. This clonotype originated in a human donor in good health. The CDR3 is CASSLKVGNQPQHF. CDR3 nucleotides: TGTGCCAGCAGTTTAAAAGTGGGCAATCAGCCCCAGCATTTT.